The sequence of this T cell receptor (beta chain) was determined in a study of blood T cell repertoires in COVID-19. Study in general: Sites in the United States, Italy and Spain provided acute and convalescent COVID-19 samples.

Germline CDR1 is KGHDR and CDR2 is SFDVKD. Between the trimmed V and J ends, which lost 2 bases and 8 bases, there was a span of 11 bases. The CDR3 has 13 amino acids. Assay used: immunoSEQ multiplex PCR; TCRdb lists only in-frame clones, some missing. The table records about 87,000 clones, roughly 76% of them present only once. The chain couples TRBV24-1 to TRBJ1-2; D unresolved. The receptor's source is a woman aged 50 to 60 with acute or convalescent COVID-19. Sample: peripheral blood. CDR3 sequence reads: CATSDSRENGYTF. DNA for the CDR3: TGTGCCACCAGTGATTCCCGAGAAAACGGCTACACCTTC.